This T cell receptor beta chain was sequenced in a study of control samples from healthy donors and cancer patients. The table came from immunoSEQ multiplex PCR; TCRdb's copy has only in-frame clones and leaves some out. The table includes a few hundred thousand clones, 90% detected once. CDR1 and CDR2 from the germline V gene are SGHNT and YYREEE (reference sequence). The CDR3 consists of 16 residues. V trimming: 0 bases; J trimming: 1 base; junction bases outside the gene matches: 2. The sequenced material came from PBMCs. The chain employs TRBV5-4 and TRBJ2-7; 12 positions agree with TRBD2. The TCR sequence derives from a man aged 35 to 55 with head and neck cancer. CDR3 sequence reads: CASSLAGLAGSYEQYF. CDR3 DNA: TGTGCCAGCAGCTTGGCAGGACTAGCGGGGTCCTACGAGCAGTACTTC.